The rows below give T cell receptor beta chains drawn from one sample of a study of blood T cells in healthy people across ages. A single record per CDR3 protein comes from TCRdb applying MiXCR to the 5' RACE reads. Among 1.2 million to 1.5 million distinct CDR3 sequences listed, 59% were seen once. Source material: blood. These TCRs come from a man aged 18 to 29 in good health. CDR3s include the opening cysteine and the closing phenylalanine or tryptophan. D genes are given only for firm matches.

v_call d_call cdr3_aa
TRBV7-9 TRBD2 CASSTRTSGETQYF
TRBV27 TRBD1 CASSSSGGLERYF
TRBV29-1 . CSVRNPGGDTQYF
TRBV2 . CASSVTAHEQYF
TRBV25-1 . CASSVQGFQETQYF
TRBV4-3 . CASSQTRRSYTF
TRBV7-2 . CASTPPADTQYF
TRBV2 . CASRSGTGELFF
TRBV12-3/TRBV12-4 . CASGGSPSYEQYF
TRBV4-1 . CASSQGGGFQETQYF
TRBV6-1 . CASSLHAGIGSYEQYF
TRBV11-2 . CASSYTSPPAQETQYF
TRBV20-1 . CSARDGSEVTDTQYF
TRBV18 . CASSRSRARTNEKLFF
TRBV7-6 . CASSLGGSENTEAFF
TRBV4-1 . CASSPLPAAYNEQFF
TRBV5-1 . CASSLGLYTDTQYF
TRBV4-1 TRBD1 CASSHALPGQGDEKLFF
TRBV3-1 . CASSQDLDGYNEQFF
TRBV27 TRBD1 CASSFPNRGEQFF
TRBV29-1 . CSATPRESENNEQFF
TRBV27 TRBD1 CASSPGTVYNEQFF
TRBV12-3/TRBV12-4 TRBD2 CASSSSRGDYEQYF
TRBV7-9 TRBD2 CASIHTTGLAGMGGPDEQFF
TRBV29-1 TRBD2 CSANSPREGPDTQYF
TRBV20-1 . CSASLFRVTDTQYF
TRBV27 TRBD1 CASSPGQGSIQYF
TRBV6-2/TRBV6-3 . CASSIRGAREETQYF
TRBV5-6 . CASSPGTTIYEQYF
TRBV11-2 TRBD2 CASSFSGRPSTDTQYF
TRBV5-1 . CASRFRGTNYEQYF
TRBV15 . CATSRDSSGFHEQYF
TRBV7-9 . CASSLGDWGYTF
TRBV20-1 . CSALDFSSSYEQYF
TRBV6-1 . CASPRGSVAYF
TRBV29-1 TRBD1 CSVAPRQGGYGYTF
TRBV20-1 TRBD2 CSSGTTSTDTQYF
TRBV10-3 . CAISESSQVYEQYF
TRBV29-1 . CSVEEGSRAGYNGQFF
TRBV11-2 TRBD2 CASSSLAGGAYEQYF
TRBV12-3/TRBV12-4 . CASSGDRHQPQHF